This T cell receptor beta chain was identified in a study of neurological immune-mediated disorders. Study observations and caveats: There were no CDR3 amino acid sequences shared by expanded clones across subjects, a result suggesting private repertoires in all groups. Expansion of TCR clones was greatest in HTLV-1-associated myelopathy and smallest in multiple sclerosis, where it fell below that of healthy controls. A possible signature was seen in one related-CDR3 cluster, into which phylogenetic grouping placed the repertoires of 18 of 34 multiple sclerosis patients.

Time point noted: longitudinal time-point 3. TCRdb passed the 5' RACE reads through MiXCR, listing each CDR3 protein once. This table has about 80,000 distinct CDR3 sequences, approximately 4.3% appearing once. Germline loops: CDR1 SGHTA, CDR2 FQGNSA. The CDR3 is made up of 16 amino acids. V lost 1 base and J lost 2, with 9 bases in between. This clonotype occurred many times. Antigen unknown. The clonotype comes from a woman aged 55-69 years with multiple sclerosis. Source material: PBMCs. The rearrangement links TRBV7-2 to TRBJ2-6; D might be TRBD1 (5 bases). The CDR3 here is CASSLVAGTGANVLTF. CDR3 bases: TGTGCCAGCAGCTTAGTTGCAGGGACTGGGGCCAACGTCCTGACTTTC.